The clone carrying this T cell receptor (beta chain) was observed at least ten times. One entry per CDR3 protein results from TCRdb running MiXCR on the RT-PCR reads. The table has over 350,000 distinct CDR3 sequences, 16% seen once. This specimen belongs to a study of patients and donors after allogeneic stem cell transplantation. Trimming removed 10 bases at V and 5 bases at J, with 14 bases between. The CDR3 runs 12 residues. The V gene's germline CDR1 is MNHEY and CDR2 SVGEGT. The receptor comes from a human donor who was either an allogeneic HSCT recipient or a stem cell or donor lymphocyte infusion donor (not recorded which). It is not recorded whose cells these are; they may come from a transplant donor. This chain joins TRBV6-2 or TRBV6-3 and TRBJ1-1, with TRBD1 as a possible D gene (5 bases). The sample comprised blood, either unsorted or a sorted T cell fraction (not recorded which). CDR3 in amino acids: CAIWNGGTEAFF. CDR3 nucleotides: TGTGCCATTTGGAATGGGGGGACTGAAGCTTTCTTT.